This T cell receptor beta chain was captured by sequencing in a study of technical replicates of blood from several donors. Sequencing used immunoSEQ multiplex PCR; TCRdb keeps in-frame clones, though not all of them. Of about 80,000 clones listed, 90% to 95% were seen once; the top ten hold around 0.4%. The sample consisted of T cells isolated from PBMCs. This clonotype was obtained from a human donor in good health.

The CDR3 reads CSATGGYEQYF. In nucleotides, the CDR3 is TGCAGTGCTACAGGGGGCTACGAGCAGTACTTC. The chain is built from TRBV20-1 and TRBJ2-7; TRBD1 matches at 7 bases. Germline CDR1 reads DFQATT; CDR2 reads SNEGSKA (reference sequence). J gave up 3 bases and V 4 bases, and 0 bases lay outside the gene matches. The CDR3 is made up of 11 amino acids.